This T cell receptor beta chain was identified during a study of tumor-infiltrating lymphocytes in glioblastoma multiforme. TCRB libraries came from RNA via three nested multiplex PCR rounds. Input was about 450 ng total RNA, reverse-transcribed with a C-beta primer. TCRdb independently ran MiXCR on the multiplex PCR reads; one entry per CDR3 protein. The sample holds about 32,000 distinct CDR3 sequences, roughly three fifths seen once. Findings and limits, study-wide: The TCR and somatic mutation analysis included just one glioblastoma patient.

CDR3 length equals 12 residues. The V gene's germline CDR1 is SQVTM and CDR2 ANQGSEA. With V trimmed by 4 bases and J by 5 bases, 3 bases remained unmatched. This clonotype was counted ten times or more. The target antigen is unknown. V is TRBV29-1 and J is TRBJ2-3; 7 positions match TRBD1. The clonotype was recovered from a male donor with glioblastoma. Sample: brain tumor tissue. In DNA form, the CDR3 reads TGCAGCGTTGGACAGGGTGGAGATACGCAGTATTTT. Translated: CSVGQGGDTQYF.